Each of the 29 T cell receptor beta chains below was sequenced from the same sample in a study of T cells in women clearing cervical HPV infection. Here immunoSEQ multiplex PCR was the method, and the copy in TCRdb shows in-frame clones only, minus some. The sample has tens of thousands of clones, and its top ten clones hold 35%. Sample: blood buffy coat. Every receptor here comes from a woman between 18 and 70 years old with a cervical HPV16 infection that either progressed to CIN3+ or cleared (not recorded which).

In regard to this clone: The CDR3 end falls 3 residues outside the read, so it is completed with the germline J gene. The V call is TRBV7-2, the J call TRBJ1-4; no clear D. Germline values: CDR1 SGHTA, CDR2 FQGNSA. Deletions cut 6 bases from V and 8 bases from J, with 13 bases between. The CDR3 extends over 13 amino acids. The CDR3 loop is CASSMNVGEKLFF. The CDR3 bases that were read are TGTGCCAGCAGTATGAACGTAGGGGAAAAA.

To note about this clone: The CDR3 goes on 3 residues after the read ends, and that part is filled in from the germline J gene. The chain combines TRBV30 with TRBJ2-2, with D perhaps assigned TRBD1 or TRBD2 (5 bases each). This CDR3 is 15 amino acids long. Germline V gene sequence: CDR1 GTSNPN, CDR2 SVGIG (reference sequence). The sequenced CDR3 bases are TGTGCCTGGACCGAGGGGTCCTCCTATAATTCACCG. Residues: CAWTEGSSYNSP. In full, the CDR3 is CAWTEGSSYNSPLFF.

To note about this clone: Read sequence stops 3 residues before the CDR3 end, and the germline J gene provides the missing end. V and J are TRBV11-1 and TRBJ2-1; a possible D gene is TRBD2 (5 bases). This CDR3 has 15 amino acids. V was cut by 5 bases and J by 4 bases, with 15 bases left in between. Germline loops: CDR1 SGHAT, CDR2 FQDESV (reference sequence). The part of the CDR3 DNA that was read is TGTGCCAGCAGCGACGGTAGCGCGGCATACAATGAG. It codes for CASSDGSAAYNE. The CDR3, in full, reads CASSDGSAAYNEQFF. Full variable domain (missing parts from reference TRBV11-1 and TRBJ2-1): EAEVAQSPRYKITEKSQAVAFWCDPISGHATLYWYRQILGQGPELLVQFQDESVVDDSQLPKDRFSAERLKGVDSTLKIQPAELGDSAMYLCASSDGSAAYNEQFFGPGTRLTVL.

A note on this clone: The CDR3 end is not reached by the read, which stops 3 residues before it; the germline J gene fills it in. V is TRBV18 and J is TRBJ2-2; 8 positions agree with TRBD1. This CDR3 is 14 amino acids long. Germline assignment: CDR1 KGHSH and CDR2 LQKENI. CDR3 DNA (partial): TGTGCCAGCTCACACGGACAGGGAGAGGAAAAG. It translates to CASSHGQGEEK. The entire CDR3 protein reads CASSHGQGEEKLFF.

Regarding this clone: The read terminates 3 residues before the CDR3 end, so the remaining end is supplied by the germline J gene. The chain joins TRBV6-2 or TRBV6-3 to TRBJ2-2, with D hard to call. Trimming took 9 bases from V and 6 from J, leaving 14 bases between them. CDR1 and CDR2 (germline): MNHEY, SVGEGT. The CDR3 runs to 13 residues. CDR3 sequence: CASRVSRPGELFF. Incomplete CDR3 DNA: TGTGCCAGTCGGGTCTCGAGGCCCGGGGAG.

On this clone: The sequence runs out 3 residues before the end of the CDR3; the remainder is reconstructed from the germline J gene. The V call is TRBV7-2, the J call TRBJ1-1; TRBD1 aligns across 8 bases. The CDR3 loop spans 13 amino acids. J was trimmed by 4 bases and V by 6 bases; bases with no gene match: 4. From germline, CDR1 is SGHTA and CDR2 FQGNSA. CDR3 sequence reads: CASSRTGGTEAFF. CDR3 DNA (partial): TGTGCCAGCAGTCGCACAGGGGGCACTGAA. Full variable domain (missing parts from reference TRBV7-2 and TRBJ1-1): GAGVSQSPSNKVTEKGKDVELRCDPISGHTALYWYRQSLGQGLEFLIYFQGNSAPDKSGLPSDRFSAERTGGSVSTLTIQRTQQEDSAVYLCASSRTGGTEAFFGQGTRLTVV.

About this clone: The sequence runs out 3 residues before the end of the CDR3; the remainder is reconstructed from the germline J gene. The chain employs TRBV6-2 or TRBV6-3 and TRBJ1-2; D is uncertain. Per the germline V gene, CDR1 is MNHEY and CDR2 is SVGEGT. The CDR3 has 12 amino acids. The CDR3 spells CASSPELGGYTF. The sequenced CDR3 bases are TGTGCCAGCAGTCCGGAGTTGGGCGGC.

In regard to this clone: An end of the junction differs from the germline gene, which may be a read error. The DNA ends 3 residues before the CDR3 does, and the rest of the CDR3 is filled in from the germline J gene. The chain links TRBV4-2 to TRBJ2-2, with D tentatively TRBD1 (5 bases). The CDR3 extends over 14 amino acids. Germline V gene lookup returns CDR1 LGHNA and CDR2 YNFKEQ. The part of the CDR3 DNA that was read is TGCGCCAGCAGCCTAGGGGCTGGGGCCAACGTG. Translating it yields CASSLGAGANV. The whole CDR3 protein is CASSLGAGANVLFF.

A word on this clone: The read halts 3 residues ahead of the CDR3 end, with the missing end drawn from the germline J gene. The chain recombines TRBV5-1 with TRBJ2-6; D remains ambiguous. The CDR3 extends over 16 amino acids. Trimming left V 0 bases short and J 0 bases short, with 7 bases between. Germline values: CDR1 SGHRS, CDR2 YFSETQ. The CDR3 DNA, read in part, is TGCGCCAGCAGCTTGGACGCCTACTCTGGGGCCAACGTC. This sequence encodes CASSLDAYSGANV. In full, the CDR3 reads CASSLDAYSGANVLTF.

As to this clone: The read ends 3 residues before the CDR3 terminus; that terminus is restored from the germline J gene. This chain uses TRBV6-1 with TRBJ1-5; D not certain. Germline V CDR1 and CDR2: MNHNS, SASEGT. This CDR3 is built from 11 residues. V was trimmed by 3 bases and J by 6 bases, leaving 3 bases between them. The DNA read from the CDR3 is TGTGCCAGCAGTGACATTCAGCCC. Amino acid sequence: CASSDIQP. The CDR3, in full, reads CASSDIQPQHF.

Notes on this clone: The read ends 3 residues before the CDR3 terminus; that terminus is restored from the germline J gene. The chain links TRBV10-1 to TRBJ2-7, with 12 bases aligning to TRBD2. Looked up from germline, CDR1 is WNHNN and CDR2 is SYGVQD (reference sequence). The CDR3 is 17 residues long. V gave up 7 bases and J gave up 2 bases; unmatched junction bases: 12. The CDR3 bases that were read are TGCGCCAGCACAAGACTAGCGGGAGCCACTTCTACCTACGAG. This codes for CASTRLAGATSTYE. The full-length CDR3 reads as CASTRLAGATSTYEQYF.

As for this clone: From the germline J gene comes the end of the CDR3, since the read stops 3 residues before it. This chain links TRBV2 with TRBJ2-1; 9 bases match TRBD2. The germline V gene has CDR1 SNHLY and CDR2 FYNNEI. V trimming: 6 bases; J trimming: 4 bases; junction bases outside the gene matches: 4. The CDR3 spans 14 residues. CDR3 DNA (partial): TGTGCCAGCAGGGCTAGCGGGGTTTACAATGAG. This encodes CASRASGVYNE. The whole CDR3 region reads CASRASGVYNEQFF.

A remark on this clone: An end of the junction does not agree with germline; a read error may underlie this. The read finishes 3 residues shy of the CDR3 end, and the germline J gene is used to complete it. Other nucleotide sequences in the sample specify the same CDR3. The V call is TRBV7-8, the J call TRBJ1-3, with 7 bases aligning to TRBD1. This CDR3 comprises 15 residues. The V gene's germline CDR1 is SGHVS and CDR2 FQNEAQ. The chain's CDR3 is CASSRFGTAGNTIYF. CDR3 bases read: TGTGCCAGCAGCCGTTTTGGGACAGCGGGAAACACG.

With regard to this clone: Read coverage stops 3 residues before the CDR3 terminus; the germline J gene supplies the remainder. J is TRBJ2-7 and V is TRBV19; D is possibly TRBD1 (5 bases). In germline, CDR1 is LNHDA, CDR2 SQIVND (reference sequence). The germline V and J ends were trimmed by 6 bases and 3 bases, with 12 bases remaining between them. The CDR3 extends over 13 amino acids. CDR3 amino acids: CASRSTADYEQYF. The covered CDR3 bases are TGTGCCAGTAGGTCGACAGCCGACTACGAG.

Worth noting for this clone: The CDR3 goes on 3 residues after the read ends, and that part is filled in from the germline J gene. This sequence joins TRBV19 and TRBJ2-7; a possible D gene is TRBD2 (5 bases). Trimming cost V 1 base and J 6 bases, with 13 bases left between them. Per germline, CDR1 LNHDA and CDR2 SQIVND (reference sequence). The length of the CDR3 is 14 residues. The CDR3 loop reads CASSIVEGTSEQYF. The sequenced part of the CDR3 DNA is TGTGCCAGTAGTATAGTTGAAGGAACTAGCGAG.

A remark on this clone: Coverage ceases 3 residues before the CDR3 finishes, and the germline J gene fills in the end. V gene TRBV7-2 combines with J gene TRBJ2-2; 8 positions match TRBD1. This CDR3 comprises 15 residues. Germline CDR1 and CDR2: SGHTA and FQGNSA. The CDR3 DNA, read in part, is TGTGCCAGCAGCTTCCGACAGGGGATCAGCGAAAAG. Its protein is CASSFRQGISEK. In full, the CDR3 reads CASSFRQGISEKLFF.

Points on this clone: The read terminates 3 residues ahead of where the CDR3 ends, so the germline J gene completes it. The chain has TRBV14 and TRBJ1-1, with unresolved D. CDR3 length equals 13 residues. Trimming pared 0 bases from V and 2 bases from J, leaving 4 bases between. CDR1 and CDR2 (germline): SGHDN, FVKESK. The sequenced CDR3 bases are TGTGCCAGCAGCCAAGATCCAAACACTGAA. Its translation is CASSQDPNTE. The CDR3, in full, reads CASSQDPNTEAFF.

As concerns this clone: The read ends 3 residues before the CDR3 terminus; that terminus is restored from the germline J gene. The chain employs TRBV18 and TRBJ2-7, with D hard to call. V dropped 2 bases and J dropped 4 bases, with 9 bases sitting between them. The CDR3 runs to 13 residues. The germline CDR1 and CDR2 sequences are KGHSH and LQKENI. The CDR3 loop reads CASSPGQQYEQYF. The part of the CDR3 DNA that was read is TGTGCCAGCTCACCAGGGCAGCAATACGAG.

Worth noting for this clone: The read terminates 3 residues ahead of where the CDR3 ends, so the germline J gene completes it. The rearrangement joins TRBV16 to TRBJ1-2; 8 nucleotides line up with TRBD1. Germline V lookup: CDR1 KGHSY, CDR2 FQNENV. The J segment lost 6 bases and the V segment lost 8 bases, leaving 8 bases of the junction unmatched. This CDR3 contains 13 residues. CDR3 amino acids: CASLRQGRNGYTF. The DNA read from the CDR3 is TGTGCCAGCCTTAGACAGGGGAGGAATGGC.

With respect to this clone: The read ends 3 residues shy of where the CDR3 ends; the end is completed using the germline J gene. The J gene is TRBJ2-7, the V gene TRBV7-9, with a possible D match to TRBD1 (6 bases). Germline CDR1 and CDR2: SEHNR and FQNEAQ (reference sequence). The CDR3 length is 15 residues. Trimming shortened V by 1 base and J by 0 bases, and 10 bases separated the two germline ends. Incomplete CDR3 DNA: TGTGCCAGCAGCTTAGACCAGGGGAGCTCCTACGAG. The encoded protein is CASSLDQGSSYE. Given in full, the CDR3 is CASSLDQGSSYEQYF.

A remark on this clone: The DNA ends 3 residues before the CDR3 does, and the rest of the CDR3 is filled in from the germline J gene. V usage is TRBV11-3 and J usage is TRBJ1-1; 8 bases fit TRBD1. Unmatched junction bases numbered 5, after V lost 1 base and J lost 7 bases. The length of the CDR3 is 14 residues. CDR1 is SGHNT, CDR2 YENEEA, per germline. CDR3 DNA (partial): TGTGCCAGCAGCTTAGGGACAGGGATGGGTGAA. It is translated as CASSLGTGMGE. The CDR3, in full, reads CASSLGTGMGEAFF.

Regarding this clone: The CDR3 end falls 3 residues outside the read, so it is completed with the germline J gene. The V and J genes are TRBV10-3 and TRBJ2-5; 7 bases fit TRBD2. The germline CDR1 and CDR2 sequences are ENHRY and SYGVKD. This CDR3 contains 15 residues. Trimming took 3 bases from V and 4 from J; bases not matched to a gene: 8. CDR3 DNA, as far as it was read: TGTGCCATCAGTGACGGTAGCGGGTCCCGAGAGACC. It encodes CAISDGSGSRET. The full CDR3 reads CAISDGSGSRETQYF.

Remarks on this clone: The read is 3 residues too short to cover the CDR3 end, so that end is filled in from the germline J gene. The chain carries TRBV7-2 and TRBJ1-1, with TRBD1 as a possible D gene (5 bases). Germline V lookup: CDR1 SGHTA, CDR2 FQGNSA. The CDR3 covers 13 residues. Trimming shortened V by 1 base and J by 5 bases, and 8 bases separated the two germline ends. Incomplete CDR3 DNA: TGTGCCAGCAGCTTAGGGGGGGGGACTGAA. This codes for CASSLGGGTE. The entire CDR3 reads CASSLGGGTEAFF.

A word on this clone: The read ends 3 residues shy of where the CDR3 ends; the end is completed using the germline J gene. The gene calls are TRBV20-1 and TRBJ2-3, with 10 bases identical to TRBD2. Per germline, CDR1 DFQATT and CDR2 SNEGSKA (reference sequence). V gave up 3 bases and J gave up 6 bases; unmatched junction bases: 21. There are 19 residues in the CDR3. The covered CDR3 bases are TGCAGTGCTAGCCACCCCCACTATGTCACTAGCGGGATTAAGGATACG. Residues: CSASHPHYVTSGIKDT. The whole CDR3 protein reads CSASHPHYVTSGIKDTQYF.

A word on this clone: The read terminates 3 residues before the CDR3 end, so the remaining end is supplied by the germline J gene. The chain has TRBV7-6 and TRBJ1-1; D is ambiguous. V dropped 2 bases and J dropped 3 bases, with 7 bases sitting between them. This CDR3 has 13 residues. Germline lookup yields CDR1 SGHVS and CDR2 FNYEAQ. CDR3: CASSLNRDTEAFF. The sequenced CDR3 bases are TGTGCCAGCAGCTTAAATAGAGACACTGAA.

Comment on this clone: The CDR3 end is not reached by the read, which stops 3 residues before it; the germline J gene fills it in. The chain links TRBV7-6 to TRBJ2-7, with 9 bases matching TRBD2. There are 16 residues in the CDR3. V gave up 1 base and J gave up 3 bases; unmatched junction bases: 7. Germline V gene data show CDR1 as SGHVS and CDR2 as FNYEAQ. Here the CDR3 reads CASSLGASGTNYEQYF. The sequenced CDR3 bases are TGTGCCAGCAGCTTAGGGGCTAGCGGGACCAACTACGAG.

The CDR3 bases that were read are TGTGCCAGCAGCTTTGTGGGACAAGGTCCCGGGGAG. Its translation is CASSFVGQGPGE. The whole CDR3 sequence is CASSFVGQGPGELFF. The chain carries TRBV7-9 and TRBJ2-2; possibly TRBD1 for D (6 bases). The DNA ends 3 residues before the CDR3 does, and the rest of the CDR3 is filled in from the germline J gene. This CDR3 spans 15 amino acids. V dropped 3 bases and J dropped 6 bases, with 14 bases sitting between them. CDR1 SEHNR and CDR2 FQNEAQ come from the germline V gene (reference sequence).

For this clone: The DNA ends 3 residues before the CDR3 does, and the rest of the CDR3 is filled in from the germline J gene. The chain employs TRBV5-1 and TRBJ2-7, with D uncertain. The CDR3 runs 11 residues. The ends were cut back, 3 bases at V and 3 bases at J, with 4 bases in the middle. Per germline, CDR1 SGHRS and CDR2 YFSETQ. CDR3 sequence: CASSSLYEQYF. The CDR3 DNA, read in part, is TGCGCCAGCAGCTCTCTCTACGAG.

As concerns this clone: The CDR3 end is not reached by the read, which stops 3 residues before it; the germline J gene fills it in. The J gene is TRBJ2-5, the V gene TRBV6-2 or TRBV6-3; maybe TRBD1 (6 bases). The CDR3 consists of 15 residues. The germline V and J ends were trimmed by 7 bases and 5 bases, with 20 bases remaining between them. Germline CDR1 and CDR2: MNHEY and SVGEGT. The sequenced part of the CDR3 DNA is TGTGCCAGCACGGTTCGGGACACCGTATGGGAGACC. It is translated as CASTVRDTVWET. The whole CDR3 reads CASTVRDTVWETQYF.